This TCR beta chain was obtained from a study of T cells in Graves' hyperthyroidism and ophthalmopathy. RNA transcripts gave rise to amplified TCR beta CDR3 regions. Primed by the HTBI set, a first-round RT-PCR was run on the TCR CDR3. TCRdb analysed the multiplex PCR reads with MiXCR anew, one entry per CDR3 protein. The sample carries about 560,000 distinct CDR3 sequences, 16% recorded once. Patients aged 18 to 65 had newly diagnosed hyperthyroidism that had lasted under 2 months. V dropped 6 bases and J dropped 8 bases, with 19 bases sitting between them. CDR1 and CDR2 from the germline V gene are SQVTM and ANQGSEA. The CDR3 covers 13 residues.

The source of this sequence is a young woman with Graves' hyperthyroidism. The rearrangement joins TRBV29-1 to TRBJ1-2; TRBD1 might be the D (6 bases). Sample: blood. The CDR3 loop is CSVTVQGAAGYTF. The DNA of the CDR3 is TGCAGCGTCACAGTACAGGGCGCCGCGGGCTACACCTTC.